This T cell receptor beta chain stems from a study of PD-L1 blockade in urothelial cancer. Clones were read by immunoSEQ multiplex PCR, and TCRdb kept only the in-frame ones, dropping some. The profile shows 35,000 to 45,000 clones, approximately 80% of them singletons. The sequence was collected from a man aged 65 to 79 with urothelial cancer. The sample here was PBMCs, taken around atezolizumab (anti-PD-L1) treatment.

CDR3 coding DNA: TGTGCCAGCAGTTTAGTCCCCTCGGGGATCTATGGCTACACCTTC. Its protein product is CASSLVPSGIYGYTF. This chain joins TRBV28 and TRBJ1-2; D remains unclear. Trimming took 2 bases from V and 4 from J, leaving 14 bases between them. CDR1 is MDHEN and CDR2 is SYDVKM in the germline V gene. The CDR3 loop spans 15 amino acids.